The next 6 T cell receptor beta chains were all read from a single sample in a study of early T cells in non-severe SARS-CoV-2 infection. TCRdb independently ran MiXCR on the 5' RACE reads; one entry per CDR3 protein. The sample lists around 30,000 distinct CDR3 sequences, roughly 5.7% seen once, with approximately 7.6% in the top ten. Sequencing was performed on whole blood. These receptor sequences come from an adult who was a healthcare worker with PCR-confirmed SARS-CoV-2 infection or an uninfected control (not recorded which).

This clonotype came up many times. The CDR3 region has the DNA TGCGCCAGCAGCCAAGGAGGCTTAGCGGGGGGGCCTGAGCAGTTCTTC. Its protein is CASSQGGLAGGPEQFF. The J gene is TRBJ2-1, the V gene TRBV4-1; the match to TRBD2 covers 11 bases. Germline values: CDR1 MGHRA, CDR2 YSYEKL. The CDR3 consists of 16 residues. With 1 base clipped from V and 9 bases from J, the junction kept 8 bases outside the gene matches.

This clonotype was detected many times. The chain carries TRBV29-1 and TRBJ2-4; TRBD2 matches at 10 bases. Germline assignment: CDR1 SQVTM and CDR2 ANQGSEA. The CDR3 length is 18 residues. V dropped 2 bases and J dropped 0; count of bases not matched to a gene: 10. This chain's CDR3 is CSVETILAGDIAKNIQYF. The CDR3 DNA sequence: TGCAGCGTTGAAACGATTCTAGCGGGGGACATAGCCAAAAACATTCAGTACTTC.

This clonotype was detected many times. The chain has TRBV10-1 and TRBJ2-1; D perhaps matches TRBD2 (5 bases). The CDR3 sequence is 16 residues long. Germline CDR1 and CDR2: WNHNN and SYGVQD (reference sequence). Trimming took off 9 bases at V and 0 bases at J, with 18 bases between the two ends. The CDR3 loop is CASAFSRGFSYNEQFF. The CDR3 bases are TGCGCCAGTGCATTTTCGCGCGGGTTCTCCTACAATGAGCAGTTCTTC.

The V call is TRBV19, the J call TRBJ1-5, with D uncertain. CDR3 length equals 13 residues. Germline V CDR1 and CDR2: LNHDA, SQIVND (reference sequence). V was clipped by 10 bases and J by 0 bases, with 10 bases between them. The CDR3 DNA reads TGTGCCATCGAACAGTATAGCAATCAGCCCCAGCATTTT. It is translated as CAIEQYSNQPQHF.

This clonotype has a count of ten or more. The chain links TRBV4-1 to TRBJ1-5; D is uncertain. The CDR3 spans 16 residues. The V end lost 0 bases, the J end lost 1 base, and 10 bases lay between the germline ends. Germline loops: CDR1 MGHRA, CDR2 YSYEKL. In nucleotides, the CDR3 is TGCGCCAGCAGCCAAGAACCGGTGAGAAGCAATCAGCCCCAGCATTTT. The encoded protein is CASSQEPVRSNQPQHF.

This clonotype showed up just a few times. This chain uses TRBV9 with TRBJ2-7; possible D gene TRBD2, 6 bases. Germline V CDR1 and CDR2: SGDLS, YYNGEE. The CDR3 has 15 residues. V was cut by 0 bases and J by 1 base, with 11 bases left in between. CDR3 coding DNA: TGTGCCAGCAGCGTAGGGGCGGGGCAATCCTACGAGCAGTACTTC. This sequence encodes CASSVGAGQSYEQYF.